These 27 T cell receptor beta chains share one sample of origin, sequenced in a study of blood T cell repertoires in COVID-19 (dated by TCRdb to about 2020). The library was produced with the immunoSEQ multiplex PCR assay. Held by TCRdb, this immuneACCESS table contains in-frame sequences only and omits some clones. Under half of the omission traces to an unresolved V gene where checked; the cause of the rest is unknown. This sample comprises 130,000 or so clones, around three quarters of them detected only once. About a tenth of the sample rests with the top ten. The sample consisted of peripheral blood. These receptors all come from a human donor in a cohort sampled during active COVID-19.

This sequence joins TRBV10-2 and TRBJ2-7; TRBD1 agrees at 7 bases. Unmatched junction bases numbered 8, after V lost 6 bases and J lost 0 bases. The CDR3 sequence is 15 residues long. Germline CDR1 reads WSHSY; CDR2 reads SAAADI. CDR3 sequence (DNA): TGCGCCAGCAGCCCCTCACAGGGGCCCTCCTACGAGCAGTACTTC. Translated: CASSPSQGPSYEQYF.

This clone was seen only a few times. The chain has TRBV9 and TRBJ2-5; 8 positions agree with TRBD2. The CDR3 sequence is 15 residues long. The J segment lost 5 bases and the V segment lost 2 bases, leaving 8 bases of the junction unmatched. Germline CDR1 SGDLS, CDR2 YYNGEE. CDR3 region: CASSVSGLVWETQYF. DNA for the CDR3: TGTGCCAGCAGCGTCTCGGGACTAGTGTGGGAGACCCAGTACTTC.

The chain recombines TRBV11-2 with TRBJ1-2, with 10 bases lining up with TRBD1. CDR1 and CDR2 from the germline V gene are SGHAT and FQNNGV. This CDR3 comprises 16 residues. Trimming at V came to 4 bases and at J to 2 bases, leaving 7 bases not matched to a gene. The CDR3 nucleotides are TGTGCCAGCAGCTCCTTTCTGGGACAGGGGAACTATGGCTACACCTTC. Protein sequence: CASSSFLGQGNYGYTF.

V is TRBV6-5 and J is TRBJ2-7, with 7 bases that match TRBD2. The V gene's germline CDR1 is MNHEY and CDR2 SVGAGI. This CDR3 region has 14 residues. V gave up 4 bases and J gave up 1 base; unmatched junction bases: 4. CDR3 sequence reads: CASSSPSGSYEQYF. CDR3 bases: TGTGCCAGCAGTTCCCCTAGCGGTTCCTACGAGCAGTACTTC.

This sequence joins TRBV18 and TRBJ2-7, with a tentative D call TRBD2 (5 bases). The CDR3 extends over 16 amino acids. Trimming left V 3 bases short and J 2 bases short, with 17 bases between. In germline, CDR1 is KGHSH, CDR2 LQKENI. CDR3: CASSPQYTGKTYEQYF. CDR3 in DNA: TGTGCCAGCTCACCCCAATATACCGGGAAAACCTACGAGCAGTACTTC.

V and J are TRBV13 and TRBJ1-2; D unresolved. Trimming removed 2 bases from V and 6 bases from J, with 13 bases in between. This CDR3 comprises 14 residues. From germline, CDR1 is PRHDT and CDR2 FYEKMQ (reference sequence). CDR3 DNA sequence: TGTGCCAGCAGCTTACTTCCAGGTACAAATGGCTACACCTTC. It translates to CASSLLPGTNGYTF.

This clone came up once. This CDR3 is CASSYSWGLENTEAFF. CDR3 coding DNA: TGTGCCAGCAGTTACAGTTGGGGCCTAGAGAACACTGAAGCTTTCTTT. The V gene is TRBV6-5, the J gene TRBJ1-1; the D gene is possibly TRBD1 (5 bases). The CDR3 contains 16 residues. Germline V lookup: CDR1 MNHEY, CDR2 SVGAGI. The V end was cut by 2 bases, the J end by 1 base, with 14 bases between.

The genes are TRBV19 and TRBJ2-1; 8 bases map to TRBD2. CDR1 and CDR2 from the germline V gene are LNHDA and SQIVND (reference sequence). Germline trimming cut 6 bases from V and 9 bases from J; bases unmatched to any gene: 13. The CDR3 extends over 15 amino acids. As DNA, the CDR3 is TGTGCCAGTAGAGGCCTGACGGGGGGGGTCGGTGAGCAGTTCTTC. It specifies CASRGLTGGVGEQFF.

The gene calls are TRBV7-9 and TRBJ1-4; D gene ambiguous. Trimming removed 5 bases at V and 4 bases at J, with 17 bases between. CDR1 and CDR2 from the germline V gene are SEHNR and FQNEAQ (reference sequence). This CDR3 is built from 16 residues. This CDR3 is CASSPRGSRHNEKLFF. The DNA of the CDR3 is TGTGCCAGCAGCCCGCGAGGCAGTCGCCATAATGAAAAACTGTTTTTT.

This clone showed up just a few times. The CDR3 sequence: CASSIGRQGMVAFF. Written as DNA, the CDR3 is TGTGCCAGTAGTATAGGGCGACAGGGCATGGTGGCTTTCTTT. The chain uses TRBV19 and TRBJ1-1, with 7 positions matching TRBD1. The germline gives CDR1 LNHDA, CDR2 SQIVND (reference sequence). V was clipped by 1 base and J by 11 bases; unmatched bases: 10. The CDR3 runs 14 residues.

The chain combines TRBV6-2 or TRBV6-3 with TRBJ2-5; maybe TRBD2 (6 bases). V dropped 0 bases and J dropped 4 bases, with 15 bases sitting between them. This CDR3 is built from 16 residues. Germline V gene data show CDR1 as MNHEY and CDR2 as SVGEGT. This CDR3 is CASSYSIATRRETQYF. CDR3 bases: TGTGCCAGCAGTTACTCGATCGCGACTAGGAGAGAGACCCAGTACTTC.

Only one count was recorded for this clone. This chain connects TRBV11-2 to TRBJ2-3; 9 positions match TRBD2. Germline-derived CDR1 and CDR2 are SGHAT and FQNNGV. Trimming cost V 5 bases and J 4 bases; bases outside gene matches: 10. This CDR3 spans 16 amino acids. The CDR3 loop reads CASSPSIAGDADTQYF. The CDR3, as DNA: TGTGCCAGCAGCCCTTCAATAGCGGGGGACGCAGATACGCAGTATTTT.

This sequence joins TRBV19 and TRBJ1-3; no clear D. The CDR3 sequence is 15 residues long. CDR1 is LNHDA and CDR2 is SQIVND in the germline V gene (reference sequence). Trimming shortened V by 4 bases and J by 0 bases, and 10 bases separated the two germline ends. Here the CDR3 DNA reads TGTGCCAGTAGTAGGGCTACAGCCTCTGGAAACACCATATATTTT. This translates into CASSRATASGNTIYF.

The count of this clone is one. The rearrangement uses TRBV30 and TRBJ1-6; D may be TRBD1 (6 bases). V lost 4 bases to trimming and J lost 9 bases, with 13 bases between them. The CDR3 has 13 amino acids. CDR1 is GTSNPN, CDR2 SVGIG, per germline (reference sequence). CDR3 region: CAWIGGAGSPLHF. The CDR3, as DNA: TGTGCCTGGATAGGGGGGGCAGGTTCACCCCTCCACTTT.

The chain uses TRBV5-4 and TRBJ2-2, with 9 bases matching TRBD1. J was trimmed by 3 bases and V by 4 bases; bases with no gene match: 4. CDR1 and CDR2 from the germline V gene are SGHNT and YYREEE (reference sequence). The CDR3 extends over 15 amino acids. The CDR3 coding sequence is TGTGCCAGCAGCCGCGGGGACAGGGACACCGGGGAGCTGTTTTTT. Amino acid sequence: CASSRGDRDTGELFF.

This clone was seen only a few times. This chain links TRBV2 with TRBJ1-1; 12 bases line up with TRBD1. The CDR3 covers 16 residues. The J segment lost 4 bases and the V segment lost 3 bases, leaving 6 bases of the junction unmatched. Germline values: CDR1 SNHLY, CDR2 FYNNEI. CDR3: CASSERDRGQLTEAFF. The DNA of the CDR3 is TGTGCCAGCAGTGAGCGGGACAGGGGGCAGCTCACTGAAGCTTTCTTT. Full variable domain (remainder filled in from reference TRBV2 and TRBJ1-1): EPEVTQTPSHQVTQMGQEVILRCVPISNHLYFYWYRQILGQKVEFLVSFYNNEISEKSEIFDDQFSVERPDGSNFTLKIRSTKLEDSAMYFCASSERDRGQLTEAFFGQGTRLTVV.

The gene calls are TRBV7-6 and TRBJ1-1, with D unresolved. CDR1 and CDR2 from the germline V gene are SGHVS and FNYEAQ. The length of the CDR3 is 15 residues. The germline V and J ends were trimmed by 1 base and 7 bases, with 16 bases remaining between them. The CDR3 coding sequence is TGTGCCAGCAGCTTAGTGTTGATGGGCGTTAATGAAGCTTTCTTT. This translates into CASSLVLMGVNEAFF.

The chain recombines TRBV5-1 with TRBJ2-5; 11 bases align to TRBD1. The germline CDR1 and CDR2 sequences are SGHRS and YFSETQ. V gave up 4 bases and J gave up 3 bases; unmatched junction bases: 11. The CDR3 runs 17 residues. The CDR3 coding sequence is TGCGCCAGCAGCACAGACACCGGGACAGGGGGGAAAGAGACCCAGTACTTC. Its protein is CASSTDTGTGGKETQYF.

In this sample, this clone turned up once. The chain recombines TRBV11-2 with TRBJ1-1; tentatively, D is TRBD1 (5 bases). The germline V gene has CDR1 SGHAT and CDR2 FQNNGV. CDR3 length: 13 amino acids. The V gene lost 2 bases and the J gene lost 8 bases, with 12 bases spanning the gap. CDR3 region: CASSLSGASEAFF. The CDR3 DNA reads TGTGCCAGCAGCTTAAGCGGGGCCAGCGAAGCTTTCTTT.

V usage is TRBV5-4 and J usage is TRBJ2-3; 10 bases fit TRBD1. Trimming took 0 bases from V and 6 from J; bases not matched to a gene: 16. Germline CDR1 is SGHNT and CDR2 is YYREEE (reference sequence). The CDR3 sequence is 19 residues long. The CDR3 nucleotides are TGTGCCAGCAGCTTGGGACAGGGGGCGGCGGTCGGGGGTGACGATACGCAGTATTTT. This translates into CASSLGQGAAVGGDDTQYF.

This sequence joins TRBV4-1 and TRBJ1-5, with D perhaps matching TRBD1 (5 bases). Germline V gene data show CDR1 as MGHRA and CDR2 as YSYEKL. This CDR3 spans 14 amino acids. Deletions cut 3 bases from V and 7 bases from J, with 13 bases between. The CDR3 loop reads CASSQGGGYQPQHF. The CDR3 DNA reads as TGCGCCAGCAGCCAGGGGGGAGGGTACCAGCCCCAGCATTTT.

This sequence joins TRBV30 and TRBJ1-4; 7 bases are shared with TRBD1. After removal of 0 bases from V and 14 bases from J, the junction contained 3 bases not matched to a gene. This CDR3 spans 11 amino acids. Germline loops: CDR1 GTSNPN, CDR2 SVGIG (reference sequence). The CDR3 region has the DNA TGTGCCTGGAGTGTCGGACAGGTCCTGTTTTTT. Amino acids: CAWSVGQVLFF.

This CDR3 is CASSPGTGGAETQYF. CDR3 coding DNA: TGTGCCAGCTCCCCAGGGACAGGGGGCGCAGAGACCCAGTACTTC. The chain has TRBV18 and TRBJ2-5, with TRBD1 matching over 12 bases. CDR3 size: 15 residues. Germline V gives CDR1 KGHSH, CDR2 LQKENI. Trimming removed 6 bases from V and 4 bases from J; junction bases left unmatched: 6.

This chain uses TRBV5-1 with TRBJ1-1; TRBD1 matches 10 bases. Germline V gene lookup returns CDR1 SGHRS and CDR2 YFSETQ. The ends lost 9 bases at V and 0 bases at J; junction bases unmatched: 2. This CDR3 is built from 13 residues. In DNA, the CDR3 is TGCGCCACCGGACAGGGGGTGAACACTGAAGCTTTCTTT. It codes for CATGQGVNTEAFF.

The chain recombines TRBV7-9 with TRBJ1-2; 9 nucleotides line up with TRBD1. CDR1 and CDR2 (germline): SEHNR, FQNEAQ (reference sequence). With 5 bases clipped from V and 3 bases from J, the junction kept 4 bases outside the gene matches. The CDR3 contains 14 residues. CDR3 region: CASSRDRGDYGYTF. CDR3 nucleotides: TGTGCCAGCAGCCGTGACAGGGGGGACTATGGCTACACCTTC.

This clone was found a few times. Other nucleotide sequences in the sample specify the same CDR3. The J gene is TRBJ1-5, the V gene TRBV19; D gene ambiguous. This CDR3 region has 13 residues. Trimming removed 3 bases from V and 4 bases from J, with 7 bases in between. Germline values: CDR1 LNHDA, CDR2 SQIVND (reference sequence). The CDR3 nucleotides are TGTGCCAGTAGTATTACCCGGAATCAGCCCCAGCATTTT. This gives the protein CASSITRNQPQHF.

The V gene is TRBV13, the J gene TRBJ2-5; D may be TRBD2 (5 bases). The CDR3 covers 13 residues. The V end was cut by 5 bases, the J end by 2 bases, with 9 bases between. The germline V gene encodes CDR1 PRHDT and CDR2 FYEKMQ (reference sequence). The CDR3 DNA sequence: TGTGCCAGCAGCCCGGGGATTCAAGAGACCCAGTACTTC. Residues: CASSPGIQETQYF.